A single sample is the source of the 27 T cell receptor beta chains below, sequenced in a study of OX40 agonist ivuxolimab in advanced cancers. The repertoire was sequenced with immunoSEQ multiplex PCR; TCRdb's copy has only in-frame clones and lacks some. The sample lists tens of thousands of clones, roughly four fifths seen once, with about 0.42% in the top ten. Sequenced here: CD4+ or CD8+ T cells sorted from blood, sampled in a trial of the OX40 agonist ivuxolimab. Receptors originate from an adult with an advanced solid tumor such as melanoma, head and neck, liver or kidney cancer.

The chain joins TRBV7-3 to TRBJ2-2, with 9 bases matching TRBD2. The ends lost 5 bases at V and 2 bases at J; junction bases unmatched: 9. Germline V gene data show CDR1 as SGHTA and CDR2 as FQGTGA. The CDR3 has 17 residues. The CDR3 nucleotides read TGTGCCAGCAGCCTTAGCGGGAGCTCGGGTAACACCGGGGAGCTGTTTTTT. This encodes CASSLSGSSGNTGELFF.

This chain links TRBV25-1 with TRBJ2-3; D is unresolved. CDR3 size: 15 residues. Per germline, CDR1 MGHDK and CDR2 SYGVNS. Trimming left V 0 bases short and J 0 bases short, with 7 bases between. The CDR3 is CASSEYIGSTDTQYF. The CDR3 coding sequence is TGTGCCAGCAGTGAATACATCGGTAGCACAGATACGCAGTATTTT.

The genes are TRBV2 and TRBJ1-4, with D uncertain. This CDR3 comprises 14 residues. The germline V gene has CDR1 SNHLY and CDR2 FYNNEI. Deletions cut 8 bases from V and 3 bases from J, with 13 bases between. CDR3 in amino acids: CASGRSGANEKLFF. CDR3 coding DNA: TGTGCCAGCGGGCGGTCGGGCGCTAATGAAAAACTGTTTTTT.

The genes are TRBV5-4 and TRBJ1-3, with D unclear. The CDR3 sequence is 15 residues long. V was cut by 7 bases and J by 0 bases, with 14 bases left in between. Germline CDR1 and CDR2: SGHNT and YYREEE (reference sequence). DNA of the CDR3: TGTGCCAGCCGGAATTCAACCAGCTCTGGAAACACCATATATTTT. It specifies CASRNSTSSGNTIYF.

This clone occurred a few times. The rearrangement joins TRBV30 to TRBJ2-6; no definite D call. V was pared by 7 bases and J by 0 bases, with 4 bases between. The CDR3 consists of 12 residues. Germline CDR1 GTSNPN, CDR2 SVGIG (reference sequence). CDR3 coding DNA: TGTGCCTTCAGCTCTGGGGCCAACGTCCTGACTTTC. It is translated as CAFSSGANVLTF.

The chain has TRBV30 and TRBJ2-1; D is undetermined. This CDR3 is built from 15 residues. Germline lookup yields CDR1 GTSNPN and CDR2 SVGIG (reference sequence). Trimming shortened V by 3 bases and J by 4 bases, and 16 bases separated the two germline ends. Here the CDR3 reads CAWSANLPIYNEQFF. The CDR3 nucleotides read TGTGCCTGGAGCGCGAATCTTCCCATTTACAATGAGCAGTTCTTC.

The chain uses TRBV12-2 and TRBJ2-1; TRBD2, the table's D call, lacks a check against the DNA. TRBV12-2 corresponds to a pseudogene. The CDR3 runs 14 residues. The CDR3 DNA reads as TGTGCAAGTCGCAAACTAGTGCCCGACAATGAGCAGTTCTTC. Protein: CASRKLVPDNEQFF.

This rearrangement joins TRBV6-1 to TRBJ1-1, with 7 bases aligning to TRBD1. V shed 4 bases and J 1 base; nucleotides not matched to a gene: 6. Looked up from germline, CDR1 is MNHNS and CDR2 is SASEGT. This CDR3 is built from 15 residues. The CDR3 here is CASSAPGGRNTEAFF. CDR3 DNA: TGTGCCAGCAGTGCCCCAGGGGGGAGGAACACTGAAGCTTTCTTT.

This CDR3 is CASSEGQGILNSPLHF. The CDR3 region has the DNA TGTGCCAGCAGCGAAGGACAGGGGATCTTGAATTCACCCCTCCACTTT. V usage is TRBV11-3 and J usage is TRBJ1-6; 9 nucleotides agree with TRBD1. Germline V CDR1 and CDR2: SGHNT, YENEEA. This CDR3 region has 16 residues. With 5 bases clipped from V and 7 bases from J, the junction kept 9 bases outside the gene matches. Supplemented by reference TRBV11-3 and TRBJ1-6, the full variable domain reads EAGVVQSPRYKIIEKKQPVAFWCNPISGHNTLYWYLQNLGQGPELLIRYENEEAVDDSQLPKDRFSAERLKGVDSTLKIQPAELGDSAVYLCASSEGQGILNSPLHFGNGTRLTVT.

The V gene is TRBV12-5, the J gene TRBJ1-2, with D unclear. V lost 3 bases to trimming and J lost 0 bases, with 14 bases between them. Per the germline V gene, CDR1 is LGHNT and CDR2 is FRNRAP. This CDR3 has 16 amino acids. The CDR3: CASGFGRYGANYGYTF. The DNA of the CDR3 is TGTGCTAGTGGTTTTGGTCGTTATGGCGCTAACTATGGCTACACCTTC.

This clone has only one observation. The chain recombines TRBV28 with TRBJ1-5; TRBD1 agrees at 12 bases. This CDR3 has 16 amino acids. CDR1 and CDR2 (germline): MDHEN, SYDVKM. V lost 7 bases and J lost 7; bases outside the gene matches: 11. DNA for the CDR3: TGTGCCAGCACCCGAGGGGGGACAGGGGGCATACAGCCCCAGCATTTT. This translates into CASTRGGTGGIQPQHF.

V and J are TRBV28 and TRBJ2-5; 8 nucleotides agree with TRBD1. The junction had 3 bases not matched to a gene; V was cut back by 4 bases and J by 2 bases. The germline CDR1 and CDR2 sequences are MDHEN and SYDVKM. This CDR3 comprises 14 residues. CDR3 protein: CASSWTGLQETQYF. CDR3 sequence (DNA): TGTGCCAGCAGTTGGACAGGGCTACAAGAGACCCAGTACTTC.

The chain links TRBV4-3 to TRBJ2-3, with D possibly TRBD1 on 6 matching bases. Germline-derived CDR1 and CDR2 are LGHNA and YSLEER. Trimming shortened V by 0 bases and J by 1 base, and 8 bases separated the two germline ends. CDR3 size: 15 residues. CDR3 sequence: CASSQDEGGTDTQYF. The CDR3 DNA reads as TGCGCCAGCAGCCAAGATGAGGGGGGCACAGATACGCAGTATTTT.

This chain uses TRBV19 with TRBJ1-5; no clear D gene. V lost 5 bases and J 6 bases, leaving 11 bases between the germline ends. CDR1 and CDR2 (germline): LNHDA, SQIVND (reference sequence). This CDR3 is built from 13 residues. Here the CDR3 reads CASSQWQFQPQHF. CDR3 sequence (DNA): TGTGCCAGTAGTCAATGGCAATTTCAGCCCCAGCATTTT.

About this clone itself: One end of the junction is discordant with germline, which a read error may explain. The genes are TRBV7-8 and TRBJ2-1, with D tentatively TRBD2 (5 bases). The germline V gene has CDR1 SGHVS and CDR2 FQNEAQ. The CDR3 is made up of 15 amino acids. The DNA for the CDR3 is TGTGCCAGCAGCTTAGCGCCGACTACTTTATACATAATGCTCTTC. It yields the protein CASSLAPTTLYIMLF.

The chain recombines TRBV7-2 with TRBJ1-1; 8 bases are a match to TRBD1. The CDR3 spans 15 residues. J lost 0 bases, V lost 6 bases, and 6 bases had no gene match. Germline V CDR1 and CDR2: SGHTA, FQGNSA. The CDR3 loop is CASSLTQGVNTEAFF. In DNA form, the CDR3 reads TGTGCCAGCAGTCTTACACAGGGGGTGAACACTGAAGCTTTCTTT.

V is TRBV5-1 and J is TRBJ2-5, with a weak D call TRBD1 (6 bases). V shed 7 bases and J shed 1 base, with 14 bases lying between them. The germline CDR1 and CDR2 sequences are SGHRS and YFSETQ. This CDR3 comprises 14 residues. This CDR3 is CASLTPRGQETQYF. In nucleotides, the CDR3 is TGCGCCAGCTTAACCCCCAGGGGCCAAGAGACCCAGTACTTC.

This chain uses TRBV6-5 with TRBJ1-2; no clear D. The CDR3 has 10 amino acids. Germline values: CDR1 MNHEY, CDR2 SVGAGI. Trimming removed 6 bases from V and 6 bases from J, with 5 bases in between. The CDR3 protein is CASRGNGYTF. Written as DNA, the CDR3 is TGTGCCAGCAGAGGGAATGGCTACACCTTC.

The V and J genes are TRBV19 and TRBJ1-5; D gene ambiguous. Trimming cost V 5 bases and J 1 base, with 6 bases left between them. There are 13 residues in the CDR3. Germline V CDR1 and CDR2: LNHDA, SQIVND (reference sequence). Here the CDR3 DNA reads TGTGCCAGTAGTGGCGGCAGCAATCAGCCCCAGCATTTT. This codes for CASSGGSNQPQHF.

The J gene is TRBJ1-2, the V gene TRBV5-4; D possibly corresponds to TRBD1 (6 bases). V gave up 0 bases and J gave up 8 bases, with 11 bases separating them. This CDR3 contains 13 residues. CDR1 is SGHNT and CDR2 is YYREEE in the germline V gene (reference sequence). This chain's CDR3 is CASSLAGTTGYTF. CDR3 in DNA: TGTGCCAGCAGCTTGGCCGGGACAACCGGCTACACCTTC.

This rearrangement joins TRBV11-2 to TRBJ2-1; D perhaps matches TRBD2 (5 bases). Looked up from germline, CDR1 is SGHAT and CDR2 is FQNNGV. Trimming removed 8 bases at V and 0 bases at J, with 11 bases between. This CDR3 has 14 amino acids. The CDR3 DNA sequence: TGTGCCAGCGGGCGTGAGGGCTCCTACAATGAGCAGTTCTTC. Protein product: CASGREGSYNEQFF. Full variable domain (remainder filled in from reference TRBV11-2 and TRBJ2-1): EAGVAQSPRYKIIEKRQSVAFWCNPISGHATLYWYQQILGQGPKLLIQFQNNGVVDDSQLPKDRFSAERLKGVDSTLKIQPAKLEDSAVYLCASGREGSYNEQFFGPGTRLTVL.

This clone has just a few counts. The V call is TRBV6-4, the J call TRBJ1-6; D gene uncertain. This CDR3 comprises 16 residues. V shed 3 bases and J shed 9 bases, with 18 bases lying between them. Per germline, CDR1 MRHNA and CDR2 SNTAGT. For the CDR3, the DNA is TGTGCCAGCAGTGATGGCTTGGGTTCATTTGGTTCACCCCTCCACTTT. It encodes CASSDGLGSFGSPLHF.

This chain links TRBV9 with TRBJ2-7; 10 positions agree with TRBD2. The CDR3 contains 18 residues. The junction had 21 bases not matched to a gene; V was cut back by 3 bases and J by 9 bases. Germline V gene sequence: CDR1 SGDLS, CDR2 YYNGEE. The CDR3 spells CASSGSGQSGTSALVQYV. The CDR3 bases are TGTGCCAGCAGCGGTAGTGGTCAGTCGGGGACTAGCGCACTGGTGCAGTACGTC.

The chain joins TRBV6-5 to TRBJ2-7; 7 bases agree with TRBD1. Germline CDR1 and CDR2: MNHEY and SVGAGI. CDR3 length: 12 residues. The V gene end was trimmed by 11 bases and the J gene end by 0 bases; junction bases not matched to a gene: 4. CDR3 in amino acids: CAVRDSSYEQYF. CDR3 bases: TGTGCCGTACGGGACAGCTCCTACGAGCAGTACTTC.

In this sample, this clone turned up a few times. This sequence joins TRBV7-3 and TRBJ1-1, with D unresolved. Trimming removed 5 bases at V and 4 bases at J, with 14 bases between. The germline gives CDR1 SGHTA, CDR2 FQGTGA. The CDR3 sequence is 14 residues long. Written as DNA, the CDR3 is TGTGCCAGCAGCCCCCTTGCCCGGGCCACTGAAGCTTTCTTT. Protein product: CASSPLARATEAFF.

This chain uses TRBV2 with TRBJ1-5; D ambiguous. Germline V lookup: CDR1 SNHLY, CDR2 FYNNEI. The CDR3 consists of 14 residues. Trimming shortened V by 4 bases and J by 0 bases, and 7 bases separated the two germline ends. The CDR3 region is CASSGSLSNQPQHF. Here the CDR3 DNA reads TGTGCCAGCAGTGGTTCACTTAGCAATCAGCCCCAGCATTTT. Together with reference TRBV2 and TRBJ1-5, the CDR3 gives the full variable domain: EPEVTQTPSHQVTQMGQEVILRCVPISNHLYFYWYRQILGQKVEFLVSFYNNEISEKSEIFDDQFSVERPDGSNFTLKIRSTKLEDSAMYFCASSGSLSNQPQHFGDGTRLSIL.

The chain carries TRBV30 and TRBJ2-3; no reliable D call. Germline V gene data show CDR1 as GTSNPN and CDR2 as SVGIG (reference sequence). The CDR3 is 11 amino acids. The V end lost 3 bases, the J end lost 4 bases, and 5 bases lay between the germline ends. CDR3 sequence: CAWSFSDTQYF. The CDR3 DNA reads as TGTGCCTGGAGCTTTTCAGATACGCAGTATTTT.